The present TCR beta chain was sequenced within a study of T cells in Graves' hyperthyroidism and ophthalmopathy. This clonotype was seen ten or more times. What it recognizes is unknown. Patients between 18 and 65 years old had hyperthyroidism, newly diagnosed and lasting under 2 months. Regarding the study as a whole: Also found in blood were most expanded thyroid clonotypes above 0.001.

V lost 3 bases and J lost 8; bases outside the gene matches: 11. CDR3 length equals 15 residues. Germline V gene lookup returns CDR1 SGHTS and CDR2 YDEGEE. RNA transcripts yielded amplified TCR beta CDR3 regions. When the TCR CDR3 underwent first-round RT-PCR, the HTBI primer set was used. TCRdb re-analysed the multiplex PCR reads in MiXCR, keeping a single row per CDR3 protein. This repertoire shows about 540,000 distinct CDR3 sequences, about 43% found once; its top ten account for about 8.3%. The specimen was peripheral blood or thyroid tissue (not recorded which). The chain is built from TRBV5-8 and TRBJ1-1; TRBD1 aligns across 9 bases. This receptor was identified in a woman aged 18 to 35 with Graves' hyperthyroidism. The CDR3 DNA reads TGTGCCAGCAGCTCCTACAGGGGGCAGGGGAGCGAAGCTTTCTTT. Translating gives CASSSYRGQGSEAFF.